The 18 T cell receptor beta chains presented below share a single source sample, sequenced in a study of cytomegalovirus exposure and HLA in healthy donors. Researchers ran the PCR with 60 Vbeta and 13 Jbeta primers. This table comes from immunoSEQ multiplex PCR, and its TCRdb copy is limited to in-frame clones, with some not included. Of 150,000 or so clones in the sample, roughly 10% were seen once. Sequencing was done on a sample of PBMCs. These receptors all stem from a middle-aged man in good health and CMV-seronegative.

This clone was picked up a small number of times. The chain is built from TRBV5-8 and TRBJ2-5; possible D gene TRBD1, 6 bases. Germline lookup yields CDR1 SGHTS and CDR2 YDEGEE. This CDR3 has 14 residues. Trimming removed 4 bases from V and 3 bases from J, with 13 bases in between. As DNA, the CDR3 is TGTGCCAGCAGCCTCCGGGACACTGAAGAGACCCAGTACTTC. It yields the protein CASSLRDTEETQYF.

This clone was counted a few times. This chain's CDR3 is CASSFGQRSYNEQFF. The CDR3 nucleotides read TGTGCCAGCAGCTTCGGACAGCGCTCCTACAATGAGCAGTTCTTC. The chain has TRBV7-9 and TRBJ2-1, with a possible D match to TRBD1 (6 bases). The germline V gene has CDR1 SEHNR and CDR2 FQNEAQ (reference sequence). The CDR3 is 15 amino acids. Trimming stripped 3 bases from V and 0 bases from J, with 9 bases between.

This clone was recorded a few times. This chain connects TRBV25-1 to TRBJ2-7; no definite D call. This CDR3 comprises 13 residues. The V and J ends lost 0 bases and 7 bases respectively, with 10 bases between them. The germline CDR1 and CDR2 sequences are MGHDK and SYGVNS. The CDR3 reads CASSEYPGYEQYF. The DNA of the CDR3 is TGTGCCAGCAGTGAATATCCCGGGTATGAGCAGTACTTC.

A few counts support this clone. The rearrangement joins TRBV30 to TRBJ1-3; D might be TRBD1 (6 bases). The germline V and J ends were trimmed by 2 bases and 2 bases, with 19 bases remaining between them. The CDR3 is 17 residues long. CDR1 and CDR2 (germline): GTSNPN, SVGIG (reference sequence). This CDR3 reads CAWSSLYRVATGNTIYF. The DNA for the CDR3 is TGTGCCTGGAGTTCCCTATACAGGGTGGCAACTGGAAACACCATATATTTT.

J is TRBJ1-5 and V is TRBV6-1; the D gene is possibly TRBD1 (5 bases). This CDR3 region has 14 residues. V was cut by 8 bases and J by 5 bases, with 16 bases left in between. Germline CDR1 is MNHNS and CDR2 is SASEGT. DNA for the CDR3: TGTGCCAGCGGATCGACAGCGTTGGATCAGCCCCAGCATTTT. It specifies CASGSTALDQPQHF.

The V and J genes are TRBV7-9 and TRBJ1-1; a possible D gene is TRBD1 (5 bases). CDR1 and CDR2 (germline): SEHNR, FQNEAQ (reference sequence). V gave up 4 bases and J gave up 2 bases, with 14 bases separating them. The CDR3 sequence is 15 residues long. The CDR3 region is CASSSKTEINTEAFF. CDR3 nucleotide sequence: TGTGCCAGCAGCTCCAAGACAGAGATTAACACTGAAGCTTTCTTT.

The chain is built from TRBV6-6 and TRBJ1-4; 8 bases are a match to TRBD1. CDR3 size: 15 residues. Germline V gives CDR1 MNHNY, CDR2 SVGAGI (reference sequence). Trimming cost V 2 bases and J 8 bases; bases outside gene matches: 7. The CDR3 here is CASSYADRVEEKLFF. CDR3 DNA: TGTGCCAGCAGTTACGCGGACAGGGTGGAGGAAAAACTGTTTTTT.

This clone was observed a handful of times. The CDR3: CASSREPGTSGSTDTQYF. The CDR3 DNA reads as TGCGCCAGCAGCCGAGAACCCGGGACTAGCGGTAGCACAGATACGCAGTATTTT. The chain links TRBV4-1 to TRBJ2-3; 11 bases agree with TRBD2. V was pared by 4 bases and J by 0 bases, with 9 bases of the junction left unmatched. The CDR3 loop spans 18 amino acids. Germline V gives CDR1 MGHRA, CDR2 YSYEKL.

The genes are TRBV7-6 and TRBJ2-2, with 9 bases fitting TRBD2. The CDR3 has 16 amino acids. The V gene end was trimmed by 4 bases and the J gene end by 5 bases; junction bases not matched to a gene: 8. CDR1 and CDR2 (germline): SGHVS, FNYEAQ. The CDR3 bases are TGTGCCAGCAGCTGGGCGGCTAGCGGGGATACCGGGGAGCTGTTTTTT. Its translation: CASSWAASGDTGELFF.

This clone occurred a few times. This chain connects TRBV5-4 to TRBJ1-4; no reliable D call. Germline assignment: CDR1 SGHNT and CDR2 YYREEE (reference sequence). This CDR3 spans 16 amino acids. Trimming took off 0 bases at V and 0 bases at J, with 9 bases between the two ends. The CDR3 region has the DNA TGTGCCAGCAGCTTGGGCAGGCTTGCAACTAATGAAAAACTGTTTTTT. It codes for CASSLGRLATNEKLFF.

This clone was picked up a small number of times. J is TRBJ2-7 and V is TRBV6-5; weak D call: TRBD1 (6 bases). The CDR3 totals 14 residues. Trimming pared 5 bases from V and 0 bases from J, leaving 11 bases between. The germline CDR1 and CDR2 sequences are MNHEY and SVGAGI. CDR3 sequence (DNA): TGTGCCAGCAGTGGACGGGACATCTCCTACGAGCAGTACTTC. Translated, it gives CASSGRDISYEQYF.

In this sample, this clone turned up a few times. This sequence joins TRBV28 and TRBJ2-3; 7 bases are a match to TRBD2. J lost 0 bases, V lost 11 bases, and 11 bases had no gene match. Per the germline V gene, CDR1 is MDHEN and CDR2 is SYDVKM. The CDR3 has 15 amino acids. The CDR3 DNA follows: TGTGCCTCGAAGGTAGGCGGGGGAAGCACAGATACGCAGTATTTT. Its protein product is CASKVGGGSTDTQYF.

The genes are TRBV1 and TRBJ2-2; whether TRBD2, the table's D call, matches the DNA was not checked. TRBV1 is an annotated pseudogene. The CDR3 runs 15 residues. CDR3 DNA sequence: TGCACCAGCAGCCTGGGACTGGGGAGAACCGGGGAGCTGTTTTTT. Protein sequence: CTSSLGLGRTGELFF.

This clone was seen only a few times. The chain combines TRBV5-1 with TRBJ1-4; D uncertain. The CDR3 totals 15 residues. Trimming left V 4 bases short and J 0 bases short, with 10 bases between. CDR1 and CDR2 (germline): SGHRS, YFSETQ. In DNA, the CDR3 is TGCGCCAGCAGCGACCGGGTTGCAACTAATGAAAAACTGTTTTTT. Translated: CASSDRVATNEKLFF.

This clone showed up just a few times. V is TRBV25-1 and J is TRBJ2-4; 8 positions match TRBD1. This CDR3 is built from 16 residues. Germline-derived CDR1 and CDR2 are MGHDK and SYGVNS. The ends lost 2 bases at V and 2 bases at J; junction bases unmatched: 5. For the CDR3, the DNA is TGTGCCAGCAGTGAAGTTCAGGGGGCGTCCAAAAACATTCAGTACTTC. Protein: CASSEVQGASKNIQYF. The full variable domain, completed using reference TRBV25-1 and TRBJ2-4, is EADIYQTPRYLVIGTGKKITLECSQTMGHDKMYWYQQDPGMELHLIHYSYGVNSTEKGDLSSESTVSRIRTEHFPLTLESARPSHTSQYLCASSEVQGASKNIQYFGAGTRLSVL.

This clone was seen a handful of times. V gene TRBV19 combines with J gene TRBJ1-2; TRBD1 agrees at 7 bases. CDR3 length equals 16 residues. V gave up 5 bases and J gave up 0 bases; unmatched junction bases: 9. Germline-derived CDR1 and CDR2 are LNHDA and SQIVND (reference sequence). The DNA for the CDR3 is TGTGCCAGTAGTCCCTCGAACAGGGGCTCTAACTATGGCTACACCTTC. It yields the protein CASSPSNRGSNYGYTF.

To note about this clone: Other nucleotide sequences in the sample specify the same CDR3. The genes are TRBV25-1 and TRBJ2-2; weak D call: TRBD2 (5 bases). The V end was cut by 2 bases, the J end by 4 bases, with 5 bases between. Per the germline V gene, CDR1 is MGHDK and CDR2 is SYGVNS. This CDR3 has 13 residues. The CDR3 is CASSEGGTGELFF. The DNA of the CDR3 is TGTGCCAGCAGTGAAGGAGGCACCGGGGAGCTGTTTTTT.

There are a few counts of this clone. This chain connects TRBV19 to TRBJ1-5, with 8 bases that match TRBD1. Germline lookup yields CDR1 LNHDA and CDR2 SQIVND (reference sequence). V lost 6 bases to trimming and J lost 4 bases; unmatched junction nucleotides: 8. The CDR3 spans 15 residues. CDR3 amino acids: CASSTGQGRNQPQHF. The CDR3, as DNA: TGTGCCAGTAGCACCGGACAGGGTAGGAATCAGCCCCAGCATTTT.